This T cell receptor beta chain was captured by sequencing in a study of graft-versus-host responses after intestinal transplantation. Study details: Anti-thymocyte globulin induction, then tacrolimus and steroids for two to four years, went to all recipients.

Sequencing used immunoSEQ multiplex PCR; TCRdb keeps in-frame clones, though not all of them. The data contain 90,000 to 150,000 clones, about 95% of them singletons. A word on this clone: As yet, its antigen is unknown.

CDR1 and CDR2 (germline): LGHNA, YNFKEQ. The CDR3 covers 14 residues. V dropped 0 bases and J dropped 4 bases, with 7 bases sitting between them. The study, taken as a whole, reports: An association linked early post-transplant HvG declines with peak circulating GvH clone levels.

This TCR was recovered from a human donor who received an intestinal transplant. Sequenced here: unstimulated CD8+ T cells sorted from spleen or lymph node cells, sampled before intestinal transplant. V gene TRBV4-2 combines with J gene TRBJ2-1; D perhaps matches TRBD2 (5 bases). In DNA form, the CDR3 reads TGTGCCAGCAGCCAAGAGAGCGGATACAATGAGCAGTTCTTC. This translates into CASSQESGYNEQFF.